This T cell receptor (beta chain) was obtained from a study of T cells in tuberculosis. Study-level background: Sequenced TCRs come from CD1B-GMM tetramer-binding T cells.

Chain pairing is unknown; alpha and beta were sequenced separately. Clones were sequenced by immunoSEQ multiplex PCR, and TCRdb holds only the in-frame ones, with some missing. The sample records 61,000 or so clones, about 86% being singletons. After thawing and overnight rest, PBMC were stained with GMM-loaded CD1B tetramer, viability dye and anti-CD3 for sorting. C32 glucose monomycolate from Rhodococcus equi was loaded onto the CD1B tetramers. Each donor contributed roughly 91,000 sorted tetramer-negative cells. General study findings and limits: The stringent gate may have excluded weak CD1B-GMM tetramer binders.

The receptor was isolated from an adult woman with latent tuberculosis. Specimen: CD1b-GMM tetramer-negative cells sorted from PBMCs.

CDR3 sequence: CASSLGQNQETQYF. The DNA of the CDR3 is TGCGCCAGCAGCTTGGGTCAGAACCAAGAGACCCAGTACTTC. J is TRBJ2-5 and V is TRBV5-1; D remains ambiguous. V was pared by 0 bases and J by 0 bases, with 6 bases between. CDR1 is SGHRS, CDR2 YFSETQ, per germline. This CDR3 is 14 amino acids long.